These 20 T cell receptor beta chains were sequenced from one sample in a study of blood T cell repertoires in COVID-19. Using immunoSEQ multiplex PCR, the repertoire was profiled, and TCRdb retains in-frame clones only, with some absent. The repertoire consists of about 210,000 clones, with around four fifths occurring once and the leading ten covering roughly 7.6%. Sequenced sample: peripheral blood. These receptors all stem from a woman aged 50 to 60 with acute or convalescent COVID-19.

The CDR3 nucleotides read TGCGCCAGCAGCTTGGCAACTAGCGGGCCGGGGCAAGAGACCCAGTACTTC. Translated, it gives CASSLATSGPGQETQYF. The chain carries TRBV5-1 and TRBJ2-5, with TRBD2 matching over 9 bases. V dropped 0 bases and J dropped 2; count of bases not matched to a gene: 8. Germline V gene sequence: CDR1 SGHRS, CDR2 YFSETQ. The CDR3 loop spans 17 amino acids.

This chain's CDR3 is CASSEDTRNSYEQYF. CDR3 DNA sequence: TGTGCCAGCAGTGAAGATACCAGAAACTCCTACGAGCAGTACTTC. The J gene is TRBJ2-7, the V gene TRBV6-1, with D unclear. The CDR3 totals 15 residues. Germline CDR1 MNHNS, CDR2 SASEGT. V was clipped by 1 base and J by 0 bases, with 10 bases between them.

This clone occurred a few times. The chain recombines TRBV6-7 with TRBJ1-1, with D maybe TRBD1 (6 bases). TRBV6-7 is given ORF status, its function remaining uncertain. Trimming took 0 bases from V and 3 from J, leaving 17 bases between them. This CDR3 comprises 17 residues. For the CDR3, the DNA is TGTGCCAGCAGTTACTCGGGGGCCCTTGCCAGGGACACTGAAGCTTTCTTT. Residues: CASSYSGALARDTEAFF.

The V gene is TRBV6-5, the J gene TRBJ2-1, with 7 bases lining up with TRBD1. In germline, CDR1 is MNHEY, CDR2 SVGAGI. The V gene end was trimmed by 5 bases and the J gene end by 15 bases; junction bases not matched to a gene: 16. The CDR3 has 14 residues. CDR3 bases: TGTGCCAGCAGTAGGCATTCCGGGACAGTTCCCTTGTTCTTC. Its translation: CASSRHSGTVPLFF.

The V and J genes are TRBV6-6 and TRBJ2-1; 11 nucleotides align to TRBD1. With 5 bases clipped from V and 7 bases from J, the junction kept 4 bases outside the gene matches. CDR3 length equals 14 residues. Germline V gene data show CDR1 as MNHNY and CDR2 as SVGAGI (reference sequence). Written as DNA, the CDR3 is TGTGCCAGCAGTCCCCGGGACAGGGGGAATGAGCAGTTCTTC. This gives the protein CASSPRDRGNEQFF.

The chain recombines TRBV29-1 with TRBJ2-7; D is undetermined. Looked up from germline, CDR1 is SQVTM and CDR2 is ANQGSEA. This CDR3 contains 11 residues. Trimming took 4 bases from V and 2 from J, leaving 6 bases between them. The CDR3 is CSVATTYEQYF. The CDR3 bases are TGCAGCGTTGCTACCACCTACGAGCAGTACTTC.

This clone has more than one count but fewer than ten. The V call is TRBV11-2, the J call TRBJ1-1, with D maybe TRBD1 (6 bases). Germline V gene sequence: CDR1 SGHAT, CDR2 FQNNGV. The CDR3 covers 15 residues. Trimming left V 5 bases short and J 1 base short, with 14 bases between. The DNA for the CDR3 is TGTGCCAGCAGCCCATTACAGGGCGGGAACACTGAAGCTTTCTTT. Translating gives CASSPLQGGNTEAFF.

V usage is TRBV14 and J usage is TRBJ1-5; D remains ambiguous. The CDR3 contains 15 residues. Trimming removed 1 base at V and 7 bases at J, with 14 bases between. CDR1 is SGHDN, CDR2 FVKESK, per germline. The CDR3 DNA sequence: TGTGCCAGCAGCCAAGGTTTTCGGGTGTACCAGCCCCAGCATTTT. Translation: CASSQGFRVYQPQHF.

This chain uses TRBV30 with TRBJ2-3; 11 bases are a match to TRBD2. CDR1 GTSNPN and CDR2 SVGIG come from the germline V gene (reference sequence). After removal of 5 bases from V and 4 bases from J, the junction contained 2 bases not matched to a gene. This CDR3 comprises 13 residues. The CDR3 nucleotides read TGTGCCTGGGGGACTAGCGGATCAGATACGCAGTATTTT. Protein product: CAWGTSGSDTQYF.

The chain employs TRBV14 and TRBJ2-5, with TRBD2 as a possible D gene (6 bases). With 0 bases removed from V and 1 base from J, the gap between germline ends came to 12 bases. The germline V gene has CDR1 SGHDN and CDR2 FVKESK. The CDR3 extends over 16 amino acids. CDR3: CASSQEGGLSQETQYF. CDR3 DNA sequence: TGTGCCAGCAGCCAAGAAGGAGGGCTAAGCCAAGAGACCCAGTACTTC.

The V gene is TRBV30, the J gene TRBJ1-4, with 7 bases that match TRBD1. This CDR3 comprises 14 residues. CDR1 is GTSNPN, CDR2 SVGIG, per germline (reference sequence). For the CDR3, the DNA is TGTGCACAATATACCAGGGGGGCCTCGGAAAAACTGTTTTTT. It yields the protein CAQYTRGASEKLFF.

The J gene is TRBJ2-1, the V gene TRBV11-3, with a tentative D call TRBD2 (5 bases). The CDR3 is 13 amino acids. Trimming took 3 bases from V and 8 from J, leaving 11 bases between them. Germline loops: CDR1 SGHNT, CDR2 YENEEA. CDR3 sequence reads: CASSLEVGDEQFF. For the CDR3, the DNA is TGTGCCAGCAGCTTGGAAGTGGGAGATGAGCAGTTCTTC.

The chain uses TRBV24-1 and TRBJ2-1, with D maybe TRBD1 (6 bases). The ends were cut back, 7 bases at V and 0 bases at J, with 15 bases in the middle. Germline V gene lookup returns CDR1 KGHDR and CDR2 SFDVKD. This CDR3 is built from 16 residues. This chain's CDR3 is CATSGDRPSSYNEQFF. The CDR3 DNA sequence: TGTGCCACCAGCGGTGACAGGCCTAGCTCCTACAATGAGCAGTTCTTC.

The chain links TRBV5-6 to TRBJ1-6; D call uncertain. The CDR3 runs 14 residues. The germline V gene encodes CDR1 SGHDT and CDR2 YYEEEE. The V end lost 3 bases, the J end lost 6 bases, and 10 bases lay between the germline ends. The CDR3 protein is CASSSRWSNSPLHF. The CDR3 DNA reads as TGTGCCAGCAGCTCTCGATGGAGTAATTCACCCCTCCACTTT.

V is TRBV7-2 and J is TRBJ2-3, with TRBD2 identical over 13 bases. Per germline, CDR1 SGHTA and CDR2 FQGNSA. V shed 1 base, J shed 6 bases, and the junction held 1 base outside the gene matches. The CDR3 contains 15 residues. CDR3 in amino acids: CASSLGTSGSDTQYF. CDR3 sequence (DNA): TGTGCCAGCAGCTTAGGGACTAGCGGGAGTGATACGCAGTATTTT. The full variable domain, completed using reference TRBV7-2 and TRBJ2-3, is GAGVSQSPSNKVTEKGKDVELRCDPISGHTALYWYRQSLGQGLEFLIYFQGNSAPDKSGLPSDRFSAERTGGSVSTLTIQRTQQEDSAVYLCASSLGTSGSDTQYFGPGTRLTVL.

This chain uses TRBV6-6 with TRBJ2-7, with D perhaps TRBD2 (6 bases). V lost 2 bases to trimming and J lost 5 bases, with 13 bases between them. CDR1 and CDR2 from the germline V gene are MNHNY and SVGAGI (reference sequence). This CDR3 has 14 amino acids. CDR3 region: CASSYLSGENEQYF. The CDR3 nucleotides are TGTGCCAGCAGTTACCTTAGCGGCGAAAACGAGCAGTACTTC.

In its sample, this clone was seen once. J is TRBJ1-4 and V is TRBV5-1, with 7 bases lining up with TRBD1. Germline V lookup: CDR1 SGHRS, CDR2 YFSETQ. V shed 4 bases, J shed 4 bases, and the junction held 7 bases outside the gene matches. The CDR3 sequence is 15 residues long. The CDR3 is CASSITGANNEKLFF. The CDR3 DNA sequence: TGCGCCAGCAGCATCACAGGGGCCAATAATGAAAAACTGTTTTTT.

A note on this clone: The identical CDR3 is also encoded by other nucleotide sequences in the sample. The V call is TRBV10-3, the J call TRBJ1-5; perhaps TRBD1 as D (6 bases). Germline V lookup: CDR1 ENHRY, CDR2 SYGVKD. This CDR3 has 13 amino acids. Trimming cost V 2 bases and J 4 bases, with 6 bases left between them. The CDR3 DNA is TGTGCCATCAGTGAGGGACAGAATCAGCCCCAGCATTTT. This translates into CAISEGQNQPQHF.

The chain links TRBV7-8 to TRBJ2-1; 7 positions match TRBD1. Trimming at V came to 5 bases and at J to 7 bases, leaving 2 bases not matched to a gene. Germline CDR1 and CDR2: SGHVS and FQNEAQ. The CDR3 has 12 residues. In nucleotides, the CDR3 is TGTGCCAGCAGCCAGGACAGGAATGAGCAGTTCTTC. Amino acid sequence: CASSQDRNEQFF.

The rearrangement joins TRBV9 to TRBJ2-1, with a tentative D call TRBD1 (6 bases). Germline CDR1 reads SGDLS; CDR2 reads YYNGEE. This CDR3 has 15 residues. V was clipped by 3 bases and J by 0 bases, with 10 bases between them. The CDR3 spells CASSEGTHSYNEQFF. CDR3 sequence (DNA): TGTGCCAGCAGCGAGGGGACACACTCCTACAATGAGCAGTTCTTC.